This T cell receptor beta chain was recovered during a study of Tregs in tolerant kidney transplant recipients. Unstimulated regulatory T cells (CD4+CD25+CD127-), CD4+CD25- non-regulatory cells, CD4 and CD8 cells were FACS-sorted from thawed PBMCs. Study findings and constraints: The most relevant donor-specific Treg TCRbeta repertoire apparently came from expansion with activated donor B cells. This study did not directly address biological reproducibility.

On this clone itself: What it recognizes is unknown.

The table came from immunoSEQ multiplex PCR; TCRdb's copy has only in-frame clones and leaves some out. The table includes around 16,000 clones, just over 90% detected once. This CDR3 has 15 residues. Looked up from germline, CDR1 is LNHNV and CDR2 is YYDKDF (reference sequence). With 6 bases removed from V and 2 bases from J, the gap between germline ends came to 17 bases. The material sequenced was CD8+ T cells from blood. V is TRBV15 and J is TRBJ2-7; maybe TRBD1 (6 bases). The receptor comes from a human donor in good health. This CDR3 reads CATRASDRRAYEQYF. DNA for the CDR3: TGTGCCACCAGAGCGTCGGACAGACGGGCCTACGAGCAGTACTTC.